A selection of T cell receptor beta chains follows, all from one sample in a study of shared clonotypes between healthy human individuals. Data came from immunoSEQ multiplex PCR; TCRdb stores just in-frame clones and leaves some out. The data contain 1.5 million to 2.5 million clones, about 95% of them singletons. The sample taken for sequencing was naive CD8+ T cells sorted from blood. Source of these receptors: a man aged 18 to 29 in good health. Each CDR3 is given with its conserved first and last residue. A D gene is named only where the DNA matches it firmly. Clone sizes are given selectively: once, few, many, or a class where the clone is expanded.

d_call clone_size j_call v_call cdr3_nt cdr3_aa
. . TRBJ2-5 TRBV5-6 TGTGCCAGCAGCCCGGCTAGCAGCGAGACCCAGTACTTC CASSPASSETQYF
. . TRBJ2-7 TRBV11-2 TGTGCCAGCAGCTTCAGCGGGTCCTCCTACGAGCAGTACTTC CASSFSGSSYEQYF
TRBD1 . TRBJ1-2 TRBV6-1 TGTGCCAGCAGTGATTTAGGGGGCTGGGACTACTATGGCTACACCTTC CASSDLGGWDYYGYTF
TRBD1 . TRBJ2-7 TRBV9 TGTGCCAGCAGCTACGGACAGGGCTACGAGCAGTACTTC CASSYGQGYEQYF
TRBD1 . TRBJ2-4 TRBV29-1 TGCAGCGTTGAAGACGGGGACAGGGGGCGAGGGGCCAAAAACATTCAGTACTTC CSVEDGDRGRGAKNIQYF
. . TRBJ2-7 TRBV7-9 TGTGCCAGCAGCTTAGAAAGGGACTCCTACGAGCAGTACTTC CASSLERDSYEQYF
TRBD1 . TRBJ2-3 TRBV10-1 TGCGCCAGCAGTCTACAGGGGGAGTCAGATACGCAGTATTTT CASSLQGESDTQYF
. . TRBJ2-3 TRBV6-1 TGTGCCAGCAGTGGATCGGGGGCGCAGTATTTT CASSGSGAQYF
. . TRBJ2-2 TRBV14 TGTGCCAGCAGTTTGATGAACACCGGGGAGCTGTTTTTT CASSLMNTGELFF
. . TRBJ2-2 TRBV4-3 TGCGCCAGCAGCCAAGATCGCGGGGCGAACACCGGGGAGCTGTTTTTT CASSQDRGANTGELFF
. few TRBJ2-3 TRBV28 TGTGCCACAGTCCCGACAGGCACAGATACGCAGTATTTT CATVPTGTDTQYF
. . TRBJ2-1 TRBV9 TGTGCCAGCAGCGTAGCGGGCCCCTCCTACAATGAGCAGTTCTTC CASSVAGPSYNEQFF
. . TRBJ2-7 TRBV14 TGTGCCAGCAGCCAAGATGGGGAGACCTACGAGCAGTACTTC CASSQDGETYEQYF
. . TRBJ2-7 TRBV27 TGTGCCAGCAGTTCTGGACTCGAGCAGTACTTC CASSSGLEQYF
. few TRBJ1-5 TRBV27 TGTGCCAGCAGTTTAATCAATGGGGATCAGCCCCAGCATTTT CASSLINGDQPQHF
. . TRBJ2-7 TRBV7-6 TGTGCCAGCAGCTCCCAGTCGGTGGGTATATACGAGCAGTACTTC CASSSQSVGIYEQYF
. . TRBJ2-7 TRBV27 TGTGCCAGCAGTTCCGGGACTGGAGTGTATAACGAGCAGTACTTC CASSSGTGVYNEQYF
TRBD1 . TRBJ2-6 TRBV4-1 TGCGCCAGCAGCCAAGGGGCAGGGGGAAGTGGGGCCAACGTCCTGACTTTC CASSQGAGGSGANVLTF
TRBD2 . TRBJ2-1 TRBV10-3 TGTGCCATCAGCGTGGGACTAGCAGAATACAATGAGCAGTTCTTC CAISVGLAEYNEQFF
TRBD2 . TRBJ2-1 TRBV27 TGTGCCAGCAGGCCAATCGGGACTAGCGGGACCGCCTACAATGAGCAGTTCTTC CASRPIGTSGTAYNEQFF
. . TRBJ2-1 TRBV27 TGTGCCAGCAGTTTTGGCCCGTCGAATGAGCAGTTCTTC CASSFGPSNEQFF
. once TRBJ2-7 TRBV6-6 TGTGCCAGCAGTGGAGGAGAGTGGGGCCCCTACGAGCAGTACTTC CASSGGEWGPYEQYF
. . TRBJ2-1 TRBV10-2 TGCGCCAGCAGCCGGGGAGTCCATGAGCAGTTCTTC CASSRGVHEQFF
. . TRBJ2-7 TRBV27 TGTGCCAGCAGTATCGCCTATCGAGGGAACGAGCAGTACTTC CASSIAYRGNEQYF
TRBD2 . TRBJ2-3 TRBV4-3 TGCGCCAGCAGCCAAGATTCGCGGGAGGGCTTCCCGGGGGTAGATACGCAGTATTTT CASSQDSREGFPGVDTQYF
. . TRBJ2-5 TRBV29-1 TGCAGCGTTGTCCCGATTGAACTTGTCCAAGAGACCCAGTACTTC CSVVPIELVQETQYF
. . TRBJ2-3 TRBV11-2 TGTGCCAGCAGCTTAGATTTTAGGGACAACACAGATACGCAGTATTTT CASSLDFRDNTDTQYF
. . TRBJ2-1 TRBV6-6 TGTGCCAGCACCGACCCCCTCGAGGGGACCTACAATGAGCAGTTCTTC CASTDPLEGTYNEQFF
. . TRBJ1-4 TRBV15 TGTGCCACCAGCGGAGAGGGGGTACAGGATGAAAAACTGTTTTTT CATSGEGVQDEKLFF
. . TRBJ2-2 TRBV9 TGTGCCAGCAGCGTCCCGATTGGGGGCGGGGAGCTGTTTTTT CASSVPIGGGELFF
. . TRBJ1-1 TRBV7-9 TGTGCCAGCAGCTTCAGGGAGGGGACGAACACTGAAGCTTTCTTT CASSFREGTNTEAFF
. . TRBJ2-3 TRBV19 TGTGCCAGTAGTTCAGCCGGGAGTTCTCGAGATACGCAGTATTTT CASSSAGSSRDTQYF
TRBD1 . TRBJ2-7 TRBV4-1 TGCGCCAGCAGCCAGCGGGGACAGGAATACGAGCAGTACTTC CASSQRGQEYEQYF
. . TRBJ1-3 TRBV4-3 TGCGCCAGCAGCCAAGAGAGGCAGACGAGCTCTGGAAACACCATATATTTT CASSQERQTSSGNTIYF
. . TRBJ2-7 TRBV28 TGTGCCAGCGAAGTCGGTTACGAGCAGTACTTC CASEVGYEQYF
TRBD2 . TRBJ2-5 TRBV28 TGTGCCAGCAGTTTGACTGGGGGGGAAGAGACCCAGTACTTC CASSLTGGEETQYF
. once TRBJ2-7 TRBV7-9 TGTGCCAGCAGTTCAAGGGTGGGGTACGAGCAGTACTTC CASSSRVGYEQYF
. . TRBJ1-1 TRBV18 TGTGCCAGCTCACCAGATGTAACCATGAACACTGAAGCTTTCTTT CASSPDVTMNTEAFF
. once TRBJ1-1 TRBV10-1 TGCGCCAGCACGGAGAACACTGAAGCTTTCTTT CASTENTEAFF
. . TRBJ2-7 TRBV4-1 TGCGCCAGCAGCCAAGGACCAATCTACGAGCAGTACTTC CASSQGPIYEQYF
TRBD2 . TRBJ2-7 TRBV10-3 TGTGCCATCAGCAAATCCGGGACTAGCGGGGCCTTGAGCTCCTACGAGCAGTACTTC CAISKSGTSGALSSYEQYF
. . TRBJ1-5 TRBV28 TGTGCCAGCAGTCCACCACTCAGGTTAAATAGCAATCAGCCCCAGCATTTT CASSPPLRLNSNQPQHF
TRBD2 . TRBJ2-1 TRBV4-1 TGCGCCAGCAGCCCCAGGAGCGGGGGCCCCTACAATGAGCAGTTCTTC CASSPRSGGPYNEQFF
. . TRBJ2-3 TRBV19 TGTGCCAGTAGTATATGGGATGCAGATACGCAGTATTTT CASSIWDADTQYF
TRBD1 . TRBJ1-2 TRBV5-1 TGCGCCAGCAGCTTGGTTCAGGGGGCGGTTCTTGGCTACACCTTC CASSLVQGAVLGYTF
TRBD1 . TRBJ1-2 TRBV19 TGTGCCAGTAGTTCCCTAGGACAGGGGGACTCGGACTATGGCTACACCTTC CASSSLGQGDSDYGYTF
. . TRBJ1-6 TRBV27 TGTGCCAGCAGTTTAGGTTCCCTTCACCGAACAAGTTATAATTCACCCCTCCACTTT CASSLGSLHRTSYNSPLHF
. . TRBJ1-2 TRBV28 TGTGCCAGCAGCCCAGACGGAGATCCCTATGGCTACACCTTC CASSPDGDPYGYTF
. . TRBJ1-6 TRBV7-2 TGTGCCAGCAGCGCCCCCGGGGCTTCCTCACCCCTCCACTTT CASSAPGASSPLHF
TRBD1 once TRBJ1-1 TRBV4-3 TGCGCCAGCAGCCAAGAACGGGACAGGGGCACTGAAGCTTTCTTT CASSQERDRGTEAFF
TRBD1 . TRBJ1-5 TRBV5-6 TGTGCCAGCAGCCCAGGCACAGGGGGCAGTCAGCCCCAGCATTTT CASSPGTGGSQPQHF
. . TRBJ1-2 TRBV6-4 TGTGCCAGCAGTGAGTACGGCGGAGTAGAAGGCTACACCTTC CASSEYGGVEGYTF